The T cell receptor (beta chain) described here comes from a study of T cells in Graves' hyperthyroidism and ophthalmopathy. The TCR beta CDR3 regions underwent amplification using RNA transcripts as the source. When the TCR CDR3 underwent first-round RT-PCR, the HTBI primer set was used. TCRdb passed the multiplex PCR reads through MiXCR, listing each CDR3 protein once. This table holds 400,000 or so distinct CDR3 sequences, about 14% found once. Enrolled ophthalmopathy patients presented with a Clinical Activity Score of at least 3, a NOSPECS grade of at least 4, and disease duration under 3 months. PBMCs stemmed from less than 13 ml fresh peripheral blood. Germline CDR1 reads SEHNR; CDR2 reads FQNEAQ (reference sequence). With 5 bases clipped from V and 4 bases from J, the junction kept 4 bases outside the gene matches. This CDR3 is built from 13 residues. Study-level results: Through a model of 13 V-J features, ophthalmopathy was separated from stable hyperthyroidism. Most thyroid clonotypes expanded above 0.001 appeared in blood too.

The sample holds many counts of this clonotype. Its antigen is as yet unknown. The origin of this receptor is a woman in her twenties or thirties with Graves' ophthalmopathy. The sequenced sample was blood. The chain uses TRBV7-9 and TRBJ1-1, with TRBD1 matching 7 bases. CDR3 in amino acids: CASSVGTATEAFF. CDR3 in DNA: TGTGCCAGCAGCGTGGGGACAGCCACTGAAGCTTTCTTT.